The clone carrying this T cell receptor beta chain has at least ten counts. Its antigen is currently unknown. The sample belongs to a study of T cells after yellow fever vaccination. Study details: Fractions containing few cells were prepared with SMART-Seq v4 Ultra Low Input. Notes on the study in general: Peaking on day 5 versus 15, the secondary response was faster but weaker.

For TCR, cDNA came from 5'RACE template switching, which added a universal primer site and UMIs. TCRdb itself ran the 5' RACE reads through MiXCR, one entry per CDR3 protein. The sample shows some 120,000 distinct CDR3 sequences, approximately 8.4% of them seen only once. The germline V gene has CDR1 DFQATT and CDR2 SNEGSKA (reference sequence). Deletions cut 6 bases from V and 2 bases from J, with 17 bases between. The CDR3 has 14 residues. The sequences come from CD8+ T cells sorted from PBMCs, collected on the day of the yellow fever booster vaccination. This TCR was sampled from a man younger than 35 who received the YFV17D yellow fever vaccine. V gene TRBV20-1 combines with J gene TRBJ2-7; D is possibly TRBD1 or TRBD2 (5 bases each). This CDR3 reads CSARIRDEPYEQYF. The CDR3, as DNA: TGCAGTGCCAGAATTCGGGACGAACCCTACGAGCAGTACTTC.